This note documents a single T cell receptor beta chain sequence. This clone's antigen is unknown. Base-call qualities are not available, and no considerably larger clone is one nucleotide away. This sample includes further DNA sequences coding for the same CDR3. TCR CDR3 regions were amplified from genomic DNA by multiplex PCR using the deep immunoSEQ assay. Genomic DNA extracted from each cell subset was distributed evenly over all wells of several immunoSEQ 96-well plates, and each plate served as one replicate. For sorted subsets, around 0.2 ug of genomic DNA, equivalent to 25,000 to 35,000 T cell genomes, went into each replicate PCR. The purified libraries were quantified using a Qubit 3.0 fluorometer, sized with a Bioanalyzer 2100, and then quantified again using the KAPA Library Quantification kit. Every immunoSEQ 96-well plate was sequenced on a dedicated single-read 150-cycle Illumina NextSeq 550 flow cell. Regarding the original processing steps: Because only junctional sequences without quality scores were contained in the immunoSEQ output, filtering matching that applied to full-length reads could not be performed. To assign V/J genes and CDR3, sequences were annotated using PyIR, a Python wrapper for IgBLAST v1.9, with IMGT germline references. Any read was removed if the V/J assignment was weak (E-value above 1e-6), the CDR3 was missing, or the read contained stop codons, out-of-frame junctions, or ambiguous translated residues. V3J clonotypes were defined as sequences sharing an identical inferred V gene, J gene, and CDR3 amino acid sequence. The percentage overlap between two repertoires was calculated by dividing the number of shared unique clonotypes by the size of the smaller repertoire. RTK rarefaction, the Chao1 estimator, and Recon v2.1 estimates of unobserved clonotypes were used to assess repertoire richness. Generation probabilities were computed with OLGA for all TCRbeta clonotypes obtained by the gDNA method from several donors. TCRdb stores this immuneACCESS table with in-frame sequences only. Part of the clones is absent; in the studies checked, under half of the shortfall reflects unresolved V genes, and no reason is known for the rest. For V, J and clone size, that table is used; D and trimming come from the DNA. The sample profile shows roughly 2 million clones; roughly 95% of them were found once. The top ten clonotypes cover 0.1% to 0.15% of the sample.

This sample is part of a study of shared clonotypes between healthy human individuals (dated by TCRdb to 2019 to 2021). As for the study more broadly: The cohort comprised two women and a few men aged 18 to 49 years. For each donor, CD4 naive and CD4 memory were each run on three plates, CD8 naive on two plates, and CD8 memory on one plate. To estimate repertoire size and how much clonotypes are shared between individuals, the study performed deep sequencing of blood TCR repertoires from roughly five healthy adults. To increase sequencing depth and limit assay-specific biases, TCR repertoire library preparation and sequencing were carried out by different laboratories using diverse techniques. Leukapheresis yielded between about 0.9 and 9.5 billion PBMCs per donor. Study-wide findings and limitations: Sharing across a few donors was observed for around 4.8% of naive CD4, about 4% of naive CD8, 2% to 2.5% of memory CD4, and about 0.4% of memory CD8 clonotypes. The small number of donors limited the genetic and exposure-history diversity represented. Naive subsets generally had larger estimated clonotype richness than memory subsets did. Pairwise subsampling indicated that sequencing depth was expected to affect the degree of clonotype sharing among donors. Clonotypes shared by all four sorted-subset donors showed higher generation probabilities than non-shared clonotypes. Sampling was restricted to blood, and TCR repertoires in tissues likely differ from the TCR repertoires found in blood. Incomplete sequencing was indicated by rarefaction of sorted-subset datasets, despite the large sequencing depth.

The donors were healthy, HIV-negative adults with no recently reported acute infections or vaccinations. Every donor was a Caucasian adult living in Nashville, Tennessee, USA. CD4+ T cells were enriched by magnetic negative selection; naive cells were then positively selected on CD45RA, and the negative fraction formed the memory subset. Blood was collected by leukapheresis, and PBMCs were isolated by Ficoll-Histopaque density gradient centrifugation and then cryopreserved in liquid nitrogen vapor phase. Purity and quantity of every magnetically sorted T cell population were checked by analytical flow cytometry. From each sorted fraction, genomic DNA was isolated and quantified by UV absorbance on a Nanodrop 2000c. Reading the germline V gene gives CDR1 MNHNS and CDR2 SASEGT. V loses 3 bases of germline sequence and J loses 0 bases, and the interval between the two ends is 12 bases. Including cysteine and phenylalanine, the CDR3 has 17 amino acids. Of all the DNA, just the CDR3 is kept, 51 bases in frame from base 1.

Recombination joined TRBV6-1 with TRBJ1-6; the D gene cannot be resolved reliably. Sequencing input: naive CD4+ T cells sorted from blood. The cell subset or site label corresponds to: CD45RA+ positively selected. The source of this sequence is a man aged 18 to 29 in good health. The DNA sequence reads TGTGCCAGCAGTGACAAAGGAACCAGCTCCTATAATTCACCCCTCCACTTT. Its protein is CASSDKGTSSYNSPLHF.